This T cell receptor (beta chain) was documented in a study of cytomegalovirus exposure and HLA in healthy donors. Points from the study as a whole: In vitro, three CMV-associated chains proved specific for CMV antigens. There were some public TCRs occurring in many donors, but most TCR sequences were rare. As was reported, the classifier diagnosed cytomegalovirus status with high specificity and sensitivity. That first-cohort TCR clusters tended to co-occur in the 120 or so validation repertoires was found in a later analysis.

Turning to this clone: Its antigen is not known.

Libraries were prepared by immunoSEQ multiplex PCR; TCRdb keeps only in-frame clonotypes and omits some of them. This repertoire shows some 150,000 clones, 90% to 95% found once; its top ten account for around 0.7%. Trimming cost V 5 bases and J 1 base, with 21 bases left between them. The CDR3 totals 17 residues. From germline, CDR1 is MNHEY and CDR2 SMNVEV (reference sequence). The rearrangement joins TRBV27 to TRBJ2-7; the D gene is possibly TRBD2 (6 bases). The source is a man aged 18 to 29 in good health and CMV-seronegative. The sample consisted of PBMCs. This CDR3 is CASSPPRVLAVSYEQYV. The CDR3 DNA reads as TGTGCCAGCAGTCCCCCCCGGGTGTTAGCGGTGTCCTACGAGCAGTACGTC.